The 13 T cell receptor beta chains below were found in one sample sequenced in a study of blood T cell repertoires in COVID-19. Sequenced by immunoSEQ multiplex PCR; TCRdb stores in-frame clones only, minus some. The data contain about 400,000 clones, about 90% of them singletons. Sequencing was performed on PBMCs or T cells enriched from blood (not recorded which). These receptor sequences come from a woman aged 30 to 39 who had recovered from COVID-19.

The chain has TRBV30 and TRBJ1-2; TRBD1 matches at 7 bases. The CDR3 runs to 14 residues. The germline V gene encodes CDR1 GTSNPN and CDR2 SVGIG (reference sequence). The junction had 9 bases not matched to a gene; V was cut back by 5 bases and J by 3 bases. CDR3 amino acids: CAWGQEELDYGYTF. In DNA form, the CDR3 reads TGTGCCTGGGGACAGGAGGAGTTGGACTATGGCTACACCTTC.

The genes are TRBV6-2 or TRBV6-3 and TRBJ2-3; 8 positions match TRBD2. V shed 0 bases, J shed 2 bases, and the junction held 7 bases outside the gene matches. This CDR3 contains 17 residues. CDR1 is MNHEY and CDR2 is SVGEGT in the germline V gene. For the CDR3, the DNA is TGTGCCAGCAGTTACTCGGGCTGGCGGGGGGTCACAGATACGCAGTATTTT. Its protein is CASSYSGWRGVTDTQYF.

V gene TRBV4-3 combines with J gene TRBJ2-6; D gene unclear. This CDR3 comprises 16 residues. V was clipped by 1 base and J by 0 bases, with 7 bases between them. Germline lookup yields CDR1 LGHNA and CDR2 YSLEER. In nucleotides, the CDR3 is TGCGCCAGCAGCCAAGTAACTGGCTCTGGGGCCAACGTCCTGACTTTC. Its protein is CASSQVTGSGANVLTF.

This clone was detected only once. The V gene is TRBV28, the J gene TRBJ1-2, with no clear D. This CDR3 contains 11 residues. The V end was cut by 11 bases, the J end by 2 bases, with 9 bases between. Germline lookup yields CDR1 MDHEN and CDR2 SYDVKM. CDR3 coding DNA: TGTGCCGTGGTTAGAAACTATGGCTACACCTTC. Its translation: CAVVRNYGYTF.

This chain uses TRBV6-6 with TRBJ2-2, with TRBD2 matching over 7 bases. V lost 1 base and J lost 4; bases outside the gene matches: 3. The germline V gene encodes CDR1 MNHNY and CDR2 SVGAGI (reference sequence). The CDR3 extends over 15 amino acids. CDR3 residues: CASSYLRESTGELFF. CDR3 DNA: TGTGCCAGCAGTTACTTGCGGGAGAGCACCGGGGAGCTGTTTTTT.

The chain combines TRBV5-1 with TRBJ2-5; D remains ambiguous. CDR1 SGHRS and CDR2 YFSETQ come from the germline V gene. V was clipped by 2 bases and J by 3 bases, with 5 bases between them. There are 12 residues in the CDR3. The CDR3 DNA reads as TGCGCCAGCAGCTTTTCGGAAGAGACCCAGTACTTC. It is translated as CASSFSEETQYF.

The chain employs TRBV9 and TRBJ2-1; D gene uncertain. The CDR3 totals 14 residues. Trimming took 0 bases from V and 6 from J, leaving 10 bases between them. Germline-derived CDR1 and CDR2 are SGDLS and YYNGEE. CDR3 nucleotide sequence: TGTGCCAGCAGCGTAGATGAGGTAGTCAATGAGCAGTTCTTC. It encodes CASSVDEVVNEQFF.

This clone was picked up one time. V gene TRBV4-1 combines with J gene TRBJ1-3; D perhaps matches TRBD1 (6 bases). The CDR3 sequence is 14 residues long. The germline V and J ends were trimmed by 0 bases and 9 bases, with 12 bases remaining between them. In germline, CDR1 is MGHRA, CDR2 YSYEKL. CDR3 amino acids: CASSQDGTSATIYF. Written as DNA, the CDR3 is TGCGCCAGCAGCCAAGATGGGACATCGGCCACCATATATTTT.

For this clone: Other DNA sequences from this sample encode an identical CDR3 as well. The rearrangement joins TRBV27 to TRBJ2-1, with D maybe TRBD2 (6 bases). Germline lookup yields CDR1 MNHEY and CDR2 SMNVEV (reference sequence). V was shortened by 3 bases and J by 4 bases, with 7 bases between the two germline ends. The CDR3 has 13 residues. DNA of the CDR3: TGTGCCAGCAGTTTGGGACTTTACAATGAGCAGTTCTTC. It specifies CASSLGLYNEQFF.

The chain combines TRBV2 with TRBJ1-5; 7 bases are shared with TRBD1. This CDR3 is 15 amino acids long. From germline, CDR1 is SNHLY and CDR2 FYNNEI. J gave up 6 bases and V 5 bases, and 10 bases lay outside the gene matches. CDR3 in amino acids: CASSLIDRDVQPQHF. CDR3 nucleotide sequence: TGTGCCAGCAGTCTAATAGACAGGGACGTTCAGCCCCAGCATTTT.

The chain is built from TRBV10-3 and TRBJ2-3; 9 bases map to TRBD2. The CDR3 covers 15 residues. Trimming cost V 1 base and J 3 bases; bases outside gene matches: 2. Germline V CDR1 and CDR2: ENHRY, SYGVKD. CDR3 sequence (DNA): TGTGCCATCAGTGAGTTTAGCGGGAGTACAGATACGCAGTATTTT. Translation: CAISEFSGSTDTQYF.

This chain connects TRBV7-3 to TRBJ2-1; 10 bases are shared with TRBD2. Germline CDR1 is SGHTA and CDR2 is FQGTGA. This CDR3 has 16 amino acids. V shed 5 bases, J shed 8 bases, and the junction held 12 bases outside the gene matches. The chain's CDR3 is CASSTPGTSVSDEQFF. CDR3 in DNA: TGTGCCAGCAGCACTCCCGGGACTAGCGTTAGCGATGAGCAGTTCTTC.

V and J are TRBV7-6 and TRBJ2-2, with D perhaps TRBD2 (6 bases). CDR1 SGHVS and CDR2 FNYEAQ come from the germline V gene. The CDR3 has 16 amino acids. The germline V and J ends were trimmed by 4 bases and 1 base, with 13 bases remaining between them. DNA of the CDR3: TGTGCCAGCAGCTCATTCCGGGAGAAGAACACCGGGGAGCTGTTTTTT. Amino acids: CASSSFREKNTGELFF.